These 27 T cell receptor beta chains share one sample of origin, sequenced in a study of graft-versus-host responses after intestinal transplantation. Measured with immunoSEQ multiplex PCR; TCRdb has only the in-frame clones, and not every one. The profile covers approximately 24,000 clones, with 90% appearing a single time and roughly 1.9% taken by the ten largest. The source material was PBMCs, sampled around 40 days after intestinal transplant. The receptors come from a human patient who received an intestinal transplant, so some T cells may come from the graft donor.

The J gene is TRBJ2-7, the V gene TRBV6-9; TRBD2 matches at 8 bases. Germline values: CDR1 MNHGY, CDR2 SVAAGI. This CDR3 is built from 14 residues. Trimming cost V 3 bases and J 4 bases; bases outside gene matches: 5. In DNA form, the CDR3 reads TGTGCCAGCAGTTACTCGCCTAGCGGGTACGAGCAGTACTTC. It codes for CASSYSPSGYEQYF.

The CDR3, as DNA: TGTGCCAGCTCACCAGGAAAAAGTCCGTCCACCGGGGAGCTGTTTTTT. It specifies CASSPGKSPSTGELFF. The chain employs TRBV18 and TRBJ2-2; unclear D gene. This CDR3 is built from 16 residues. The germline gives CDR1 KGHSH, CDR2 LQKENI. The ends were cut back, 2 bases at V and 4 bases at J, with 14 bases in the middle.

The chain recombines TRBV6-5 with TRBJ1-2; no reliable D call. Germline V gene sequence: CDR1 MNHEY, CDR2 SVGAGI. The germline V and J ends were trimmed by 5 bases and 2 bases, with 9 bases remaining between them. This CDR3 has 13 residues. Written as DNA, the CDR3 is TGTGCCAGCAGTCGCGACGGGAACTATGGCTACACCTTC. Translation: CASSRDGNYGYTF.

The gene calls are TRBV13 and TRBJ2-1, with no clear D. The CDR3 covers 14 residues. The germline gives CDR1 PRHDT, CDR2 FYEKMQ (reference sequence). V was cut by 7 bases and J by 1 base, with 11 bases left in between. CDR3: CASIYDPSYNEQFF. In nucleotides, the CDR3 is TGTGCCAGCATATACGATCCTTCCTACAATGAGCAGTTCTTC.

This clone was found a few times. The rearrangement links TRBV14 to TRBJ1-1; D remains ambiguous. The CDR3 extends over 15 amino acids. In germline, CDR1 is SGHDN, CDR2 FVKESK. V was pared by 0 bases and J by 4 bases, with 12 bases between. The CDR3 sequence is CASSQDLGLRTEAFF. For the CDR3, the DNA is TGTGCCAGCAGCCAAGATCTGGGGTTACGCACTGAAGCTTTCTTT. Supplemented by reference TRBV14 and TRBJ1-1, the full variable domain reads EAGVTQFPSHSVIEKGQTVTLRCDPISGHDNLYWYRRVMGKEIKFLLHFVKESKQDESGMPNNRFLAERTGGTYSTLKVQPAELEDSGVYFCASSQDLGLRTEAFFGQGTRLTVV.

The chain uses TRBV6-4 and TRBJ2-1; 14 bases map to TRBD2. The CDR3 covers 20 residues. Germline assignment: CDR1 MRHNA and CDR2 SNTAGT. V was pared by 8 bases and J by 5 bases, with 20 bases of the junction left unmatched. This CDR3 reads CASFARTSGRLTILNNEQFF. Written as DNA, the CDR3 is TGTGCCAGCTTCGCGAGGACTAGCGGGAGGCTGACTATCTTAAACAATGAGCAGTTCTTC.

This chain uses TRBV13 with TRBJ2-1; D is uncertain. Germline CDR1 PRHDT, CDR2 FYEKMQ (reference sequence). The CDR3 spans 18 residues. V lost 5 bases, J lost 2 bases, and 22 bases lay in between. CDR3 DNA sequence: TGTGCCAGCAGCGATAAACGACCCGTTGGCAGCCCCTACAATGAGCAGTTCTTC. Its protein product is CASSDKRPVGSPYNEQFF.

The chain uses TRBV27 and TRBJ2-5, with TRBD2 as a possible D gene (6 bases). With the DNA end fitting TRBJ2-7 better, the J assignment may be wrong. Germline lookup yields CDR1 MNHEY and CDR2 SMNVEV (reference sequence). The CDR3 extends over 15 amino acids. CDR3 nucleotides: TGTGCCAGCAGTCCATCACGGGGGTCCCTCTACGAGCAGTACTTC. It is translated as CASSPSRGSLYEQYF.

The rearrangement uses TRBV6-5 and TRBJ1-2; TRBD1 agrees at 9 bases. Trimming at V came to 6 bases and at J to 8 bases, leaving 13 bases not matched to a gene. The CDR3 runs to 15 residues. Germline V lookup: CDR1 MNHEY, CDR2 SVGAGI. As DNA, the CDR3 is TGTGCCAGCAGCCGGACAGGGGCCCCATTGAGGGGCTACACCTTC. The encoded protein is CASSRTGAPLRGYTF.

This clone occurred once. This chain joins TRBV19 and TRBJ2-7; TRBD1 agrees at 9 bases. Germline CDR1 is LNHDA and CDR2 is SQIVND (reference sequence). The CDR3 has 17 residues. Trimming at V came to 5 bases and at J to 2 bases, leaving 13 bases not matched to a gene. The CDR3 region is CASSPGQGQTYPYEQYF. The CDR3 bases are TGTGCCAGTAGTCCGGGACAGGGACAAACTTATCCCTACGAGCAGTACTTC.

This chain connects TRBV27 to TRBJ1-1; 10 nucleotides line up with TRBD1. CDR3 length equals 14 residues. V shed 6 bases and J 4 bases; nucleotides not matched to a gene: 5. Germline V gives CDR1 MNHEY, CDR2 SMNVEV (reference sequence). Written as DNA, the CDR3 is TGTGCCAGCAGCCCCGGACAGGGGGTCACTGAAGCTTTCTTT. This sequence encodes CASSPGQGVTEAFF.

The chain has TRBV6-5 and TRBJ2-5; D uncertain. The CDR3 runs to 9 residues. CDR1 is MNHEY, CDR2 SVGAGI, per germline. V lost 7 bases and J 3 bases, leaving 0 bases between the germline ends. The CDR3 coding sequence is TGTGCCAGCAAAGAGACCCAGTACTTC. Translated: CASKETQYF.

The V and J genes are TRBV7-3 and TRBJ2-7; D perhaps matches TRBD1 (6 bases). Germline CDR1 and CDR2: SGHTA and FQGTGA. Between the trimmed V and J ends, which lost 0 bases and 4 bases, there was a span of 10 bases. The CDR3 consists of 14 residues. CDR3 in amino acids: CASSLTGTKYEQYF. As DNA, the CDR3 is TGTGCCAGCAGCTTAACCGGGACAAAGTACGAGCAGTACTTC.

Only a few counts were recorded for this clone. The CDR3 is CAWSPLAGVHEQYF. The CDR3 DNA follows: TGTGCCTGGAGCCCACTAGCGGGAGTCCACGAGCAGTACTTC. J is TRBJ2-7 and V is TRBV30, with TRBD2 identical over 11 bases. Germline CDR1 is GTSNPN and CDR2 is SVGIG (reference sequence). The CDR3 spans 14 residues. The V segment lost 3 bases and the J segment 5 bases; nucleotides outside the gene matches: 6.

This rearrangement joins TRBV7-6 to TRBJ2-1; possibly TRBD1 for D (6 bases). The V gene's germline CDR1 is SGHVS and CDR2 FNYEAQ. Trimming stripped 1 base from V and 2 bases from J, with 9 bases between. CDR3 length: 15 residues. CDR3 DNA sequence: TGTGCCAGCAGCTTAGGGAACAGGGCCTACAATGAGCAGTTCTTC. It encodes CASSLGNRAYNEQFF.

This chain connects TRBV11-2 to TRBJ2-5; TRBD2 agrees at 13 bases. The length of the CDR3 is 17 residues. The ends lost 4 bases at V and 3 bases at J; junction bases unmatched: 8. Looked up from germline, CDR1 is SGHAT and CDR2 is FQNNGV. The CDR3 region has the DNA TGTGCCAGCAGCTACCGACTAGCGGGAGGCCTAAAAGAGACCCAGTACTTC. Translating gives CASSYRLAGGLKETQYF.

In this sample, this clone turned up a few times. The chain couples TRBV19 to TRBJ2-4, with D perhaps TRBD1 (6 bases). The V gene lost 4 bases and the J gene lost 8 bases, with 15 bases spanning the gap. The germline CDR1 and CDR2 sequences are LNHDA and SQIVND (reference sequence). This CDR3 contains 14 residues. The CDR3, as DNA: TGTGCCAGTAGTACCGAACCGACAGGAGACATTCAGTACTTC. Translating it yields CASSTEPTGDIQYF.

The chain joins TRBV14 to TRBJ2-7; D may correspond to TRBD1 or TRBD2 (6 bases each). From germline, CDR1 is SGHDN and CDR2 FVKESK. This CDR3 is 15 amino acids long. V gave up 4 bases and J gave up 4 bases, with 17 bases separating them. The CDR3 loop is CASSPLQGLNYEQYF. DNA of the CDR3: TGTGCCAGCAGCCCCTTACAGGGACTGAATTACGAGCAGTACTTC.

V and J are TRBV11-1 and TRBJ2-7; D not resolved. CDR1 is SGHAT and CDR2 is FQDESV in the germline V gene (reference sequence). This CDR3 contains 11 residues. V was cut by 5 bases and J by 3 bases, with 5 bases left in between. The CDR3 protein is CASSLLYEQYF. As DNA, the CDR3 is TGTGCCAGCAGCCTACTCTACGAGCAGTACTTC.

The chain's CDR3 is CASSTPGRGLHF. The CDR3 DNA reads as TGTGCCAGTAGTACCCCCGGAAGGGGACTCCACTTT. The V and J genes are TRBV19 and TRBJ1-6, with a possible D match to TRBD1 (5 bases). The CDR3 loop spans 12 amino acids. CDR1 LNHDA and CDR2 SQIVND come from the germline V gene (reference sequence). V was pared by 4 bases and J by 16 bases, with 14 bases between.

The rearrangement uses TRBV4-2 and TRBJ1-2; D unclear. In germline, CDR1 is LGHNA, CDR2 YNFKEQ. With 0 bases removed from V and 7 bases from J, the gap between germline ends came to 12 bases. The CDR3 runs to 14 residues. CDR3 coding DNA: TGTGCCAGCAGCCAAGATACGGGTTTTGGTGGCTACACCTTC. Protein sequence: CASSQDTGFGGYTF.

V and J are TRBV19 and TRBJ2-7; TRBD1 matches at 7 bases. The germline gives CDR1 LNHDA, CDR2 SQIVND (reference sequence). Trimming took 1 base from V and 2 from J; bases not matched to a gene: 5. The CDR3 is 15 amino acids. The CDR3, as DNA: TGTGCCAGTAGTATAGGGGGACAGTCTCCCTACGAGCAGTACTTC. It encodes CASSIGGQSPYEQYF. The full variable domain, in which reference TRBV19 and TRBJ2-7 provide the parts outside the CDR3, is DGGITQSPKYLFRKEGQNVTLSCEQNLNHDAMYWYRQDPGQGLRLIYYSQIVNDFQKGDIAEGYSVSREKKESFPLTVTSAQKNPTAFYLCASSIGGQSPYEQYFGPGTRLTVT.

V gene TRBV4-2 combines with J gene TRBJ2-7, with a tentative D call TRBD2 (5 bases). The CDR3 consists of 15 residues. V dropped 4 bases and J dropped 1 base, with 14 bases sitting between them. Germline V CDR1 and CDR2: LGHNA, YNFKEQ. CDR3 coding DNA: TGTGCCAGCAGCCTCCCGGGCGGGCCGTCCTACGAGCAGTACTTC. Its translation is CASSLPGGPSYEQYF.

The rearrangement joins TRBV27 to TRBJ2-1; maybe TRBD1 (6 bases). The germline gives CDR1 MNHEY, CDR2 SMNVEV (reference sequence). Trimming cost V 5 bases and J 5 bases, with 19 bases left between them. The CDR3 is made up of 16 amino acids. For the CDR3, the DNA is TGTGCCAGCAGTCTACTCCTGGGGGCCGGAGACAATGAGCAGTTCTTC. This codes for CASSLLLGAGDNEQFF.

In this sample, this clone turned up once. The CDR3 reads CASSLPSGRDGYTF. CDR3 bases: TGCGCCAGCAGCCTCCCCAGCGGGAGAGATGGCTACACCTTC. This chain links TRBV5-1 with TRBJ1-2; D is unclear. This CDR3 has 14 residues. CDR1 and CDR2 from the germline V gene are SGHRS and YFSETQ. V was shortened by 4 bases and J by 6 bases, with 16 bases between the two germline ends. Full variable domain (rest looked up from reference TRBV5-1 and TRBJ1-2): KAGVTQTPRYLIKTRGQQVTLSCSPISGHRSVSWYQQTPGQGLQFLFEYFSETQRNKGNFPGRFSGRQFSNSRSEMNVSTLELGDSALYLCASSLPSGRDGYTFGSGTRLTVV.

V usage is TRBV21-1 and J usage is TRBJ2-1. TRBV21-1 is described as a pseudogene. The CDR3 runs to 16 residues. Written as DNA, the CDR3 is TGTGCCAGCAGCAAAGGGGGGAAGCATACATGGAATGAGCAGTTCTTC. Translated: CASSKGGKHTWNEQFF.

The chain has TRBV13 and TRBJ2-3; 7 bases line up with TRBD2. Trimming took 5 bases from V and 7 from J; bases not matched to a gene: 12. CDR1 and CDR2 (germline): PRHDT, FYEKMQ (reference sequence). The CDR3 consists of 15 residues. The CDR3 spells CASSPYGEGRHTQYF. CDR3 nucleotide sequence: TGTGCCAGCAGCCCTTACGGGGAGGGCCGACATACGCAGTATTTT.